This T cell receptor beta chain was identified during a study of T cell responses to AZD1222 COVID-19 vaccine. Study-level points and caveats: Among those given AZD1222, only 5 to 7 were seropositive at baseline. A rise in Spike-specific TCR breadth and depth followed two AZD1222 doses. Mostly white British, mostly female donors; authors suggested clonal diversity may be underestimated.

V lost 10 bases and J lost 4, with 13 bases in between. This CDR3 contains 13 residues. CDR1 is MNHNY, CDR2 SVGAGI, per germline (reference sequence). Second doses were pooled across both intervals (about 4 or about 12 weeks). Some clones are missing from TCRdb's copy, which holds only in-frame ones; the method was immunoSEQ multiplex PCR. The sample has more than 85,000 clones; 85% to 90% are singletons. Worth noting for this clone: Its target is unknown.

The sequence was collected from an adult who received the AZD1222 COVID-19 vaccine. The chain couples TRBV6-6 to TRBJ1-4; no clear D gene. Specimen: peripheral blood, collected 28 days after the second AZD1222 dose. The CDR3 protein is CATTGEYNEKLFF. CDR3 bases: TGTGCCACCACCGGGGAATATAATGAAAAACTGTTTTTT.